This TCR beta chain was recorded in a study of lymphopenia after photon versus proton radiotherapy. A remark on this clone: Antigen unknown.

Profiling relied on immunoSEQ multiplex PCR, and the TCRdb table lists in-frame clones only, not all of them. The data show tens of thousands of clones, with 85% to 95% seen just once and roughly 9.6% held by the top ten. Study-level results: Post-nadir diversity loss with photons came from oligoclonal expansion, particularly CD8+ Temra cells. Under photons, naive T cells and diversity fell while effector/memory populations rose. Post-nadir TCR diversity decline inversely tracked overall survival among those who died. Survival link was tested only in deceased patients; proton benefit remains a possibility.

The CDR3 sequence is 15 residues long. Germline CDR1 SGHTA, CDR2 FQGNSA. J was trimmed by 7 bases and V by 5 bases; bases with no gene match: 8. The sequencing here drew on peripheral blood, taken from a patient treated with proton-based radiotherapy. This chain links TRBV7-2 with TRBJ1-4; 9 bases match TRBD1. This TCR was sampled from a woman between 65 and 79 years old with pancreatic cancer. Some clones in this sample may be carry-over from other donors' samples. Written as DNA, the CDR3 is TGTGCCAGCAGCCTGAGGACAGGGGTGGGTGAAAAACTGTTTTTT. Translation: CASSLRTGVGEKLFF.